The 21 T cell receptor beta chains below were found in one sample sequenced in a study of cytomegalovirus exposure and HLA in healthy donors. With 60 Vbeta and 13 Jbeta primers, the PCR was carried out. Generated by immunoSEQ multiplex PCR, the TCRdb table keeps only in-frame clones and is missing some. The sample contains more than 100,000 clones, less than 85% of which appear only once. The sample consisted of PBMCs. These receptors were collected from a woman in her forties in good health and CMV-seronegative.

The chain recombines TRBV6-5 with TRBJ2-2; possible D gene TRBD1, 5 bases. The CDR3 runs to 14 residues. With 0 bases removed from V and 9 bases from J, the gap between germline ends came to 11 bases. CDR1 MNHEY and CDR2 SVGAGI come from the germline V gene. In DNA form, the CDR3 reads TGTGCCAGCAGTTACTCTCAGGGTCTCCGGGAGCTGTTTTTT. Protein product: CASSYSQGLRELFF.

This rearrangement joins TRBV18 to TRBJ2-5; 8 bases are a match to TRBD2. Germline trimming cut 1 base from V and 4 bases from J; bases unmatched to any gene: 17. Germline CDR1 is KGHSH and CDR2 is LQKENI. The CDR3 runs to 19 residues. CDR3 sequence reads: CASSPRLRRAGEGSETQYF. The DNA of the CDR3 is TGTGCCAGCTCACCACGTTTAAGAAGAGCGGGAGAGGGGTCAGAGACCCAGTACTTC. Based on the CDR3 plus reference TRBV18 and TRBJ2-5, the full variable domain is NAGVMQNPRHLVRRRGQEARLRCSPMKGHSHVYWYRQLPEEGLKFMVYLQKENIIDESGMPKERFSAEFPKEGPSILRIQQVVRGDSAAYFCASSPRLRRAGEGSETQYFGPGTRLLVL.

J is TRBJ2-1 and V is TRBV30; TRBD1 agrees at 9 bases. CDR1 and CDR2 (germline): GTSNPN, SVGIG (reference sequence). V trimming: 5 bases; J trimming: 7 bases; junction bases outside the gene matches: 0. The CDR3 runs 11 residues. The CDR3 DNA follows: TGTGCCTGGGGACAGGGGAATGAGCAGTTCTTC. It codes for CAWGQGNEQFF.

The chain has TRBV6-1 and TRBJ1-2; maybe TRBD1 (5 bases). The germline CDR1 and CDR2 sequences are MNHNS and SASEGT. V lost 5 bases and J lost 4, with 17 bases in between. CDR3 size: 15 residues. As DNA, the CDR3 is TGTGCCAGCAGTCACGGGAGGGGAAGAGGCTATGGCTACACCTTC. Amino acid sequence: CASSHGRGRGYGYTF.

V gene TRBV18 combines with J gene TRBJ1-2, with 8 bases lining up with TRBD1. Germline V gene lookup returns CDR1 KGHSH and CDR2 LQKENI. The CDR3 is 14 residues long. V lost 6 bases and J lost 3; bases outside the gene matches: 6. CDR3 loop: CASSGQGGDYGYTF. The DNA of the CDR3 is TGTGCCAGCTCCGGACAGGGAGGGGACTATGGCTACACCTTC.

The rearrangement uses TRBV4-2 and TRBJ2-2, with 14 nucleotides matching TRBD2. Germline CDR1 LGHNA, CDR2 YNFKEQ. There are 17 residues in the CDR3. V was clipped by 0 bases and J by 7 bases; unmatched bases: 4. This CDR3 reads CASSQEGLAGAGGELFF. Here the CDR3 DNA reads TGTGCCAGCAGCCAAGAGGGACTAGCGGGAGCCGGCGGGGAGCTGTTTTTT.

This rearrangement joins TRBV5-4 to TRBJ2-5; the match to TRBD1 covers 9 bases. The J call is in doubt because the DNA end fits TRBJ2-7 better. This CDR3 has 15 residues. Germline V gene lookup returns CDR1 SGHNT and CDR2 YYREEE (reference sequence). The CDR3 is CASSRATGGSYEQYF. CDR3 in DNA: TGTGCCAGCAGCAGAGCGACAGGGGGCTCCTACGAGCAGTACTTC.

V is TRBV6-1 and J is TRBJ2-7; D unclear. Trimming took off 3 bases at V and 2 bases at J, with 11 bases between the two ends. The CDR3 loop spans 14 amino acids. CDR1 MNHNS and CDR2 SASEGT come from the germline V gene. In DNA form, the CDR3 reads TGTGCCAGCAGTGACAGGATGGAAACCTACGAGCAGTACTTC. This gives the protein CASSDRMETYEQYF.

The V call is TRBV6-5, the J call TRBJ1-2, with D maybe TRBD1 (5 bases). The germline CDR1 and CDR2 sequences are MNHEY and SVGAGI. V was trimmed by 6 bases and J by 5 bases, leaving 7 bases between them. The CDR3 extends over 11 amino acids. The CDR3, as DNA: TGTGCCAGCAGCGACAGATATGGCTACACCTTC. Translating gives CASSDRYGYTF.

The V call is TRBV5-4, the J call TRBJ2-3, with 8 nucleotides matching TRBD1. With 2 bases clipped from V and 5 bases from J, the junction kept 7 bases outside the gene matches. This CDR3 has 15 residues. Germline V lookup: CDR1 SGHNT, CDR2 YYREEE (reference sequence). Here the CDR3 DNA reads TGTGCCAGCAGCTTAAACGGACAGGGCGGAGATACGCAGTATTTT. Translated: CASSLNGQGGDTQYF.

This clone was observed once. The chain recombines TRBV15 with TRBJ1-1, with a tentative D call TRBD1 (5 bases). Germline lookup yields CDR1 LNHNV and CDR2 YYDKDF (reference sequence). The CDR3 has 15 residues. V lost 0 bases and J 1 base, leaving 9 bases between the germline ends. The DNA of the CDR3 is TGTGCCACCAGCAGAGATTGGGGCACGAACACTGAAGCTTTCTTT. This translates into CATSRDWGTNTEAFF.

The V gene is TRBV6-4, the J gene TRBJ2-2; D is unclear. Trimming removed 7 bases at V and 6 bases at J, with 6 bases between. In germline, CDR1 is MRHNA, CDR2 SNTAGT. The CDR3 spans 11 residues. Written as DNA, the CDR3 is TGTGCCAGCACTTTCGCCGGGGAGCTGTTTTTT. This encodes CASTFAGELFF.

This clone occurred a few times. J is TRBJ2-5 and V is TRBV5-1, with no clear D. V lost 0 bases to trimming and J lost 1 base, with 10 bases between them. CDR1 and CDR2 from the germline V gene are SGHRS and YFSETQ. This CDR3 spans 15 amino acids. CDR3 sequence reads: CASSLVVASQETQYF. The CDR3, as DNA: TGCGCCAGCAGCTTGGTGGTGGCTAGCCAAGAGACCCAGTACTTC.

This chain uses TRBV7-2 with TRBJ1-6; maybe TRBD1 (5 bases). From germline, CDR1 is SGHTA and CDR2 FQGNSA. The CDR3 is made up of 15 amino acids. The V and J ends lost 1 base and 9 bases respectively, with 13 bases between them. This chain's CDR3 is CASSLVGRVGSPLHF. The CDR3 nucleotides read TGTGCCAGCAGCTTAGTGGGCAGGGTTGGTTCACCCCTCCACTTT.

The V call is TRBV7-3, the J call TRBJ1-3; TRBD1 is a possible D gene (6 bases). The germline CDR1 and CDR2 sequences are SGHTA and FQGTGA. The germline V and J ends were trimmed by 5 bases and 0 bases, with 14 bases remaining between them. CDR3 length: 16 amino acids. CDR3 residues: CASSPRDTNSGNTIYF. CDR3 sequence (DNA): TGTGCCAGCAGCCCACGGGACACCAACTCTGGAAACACCATATATTTT. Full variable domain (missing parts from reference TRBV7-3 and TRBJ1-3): GAGVSQTPSNKVTEKGKYVELRCDPISGHTALYWYRQSLGQGPEFLIYFQGTGAADDSGLPNDRFFAVRPEGSVSTLKIQRTERGDSAVYLCASSPRDTNSGNTIYFGEGSWLTVV.

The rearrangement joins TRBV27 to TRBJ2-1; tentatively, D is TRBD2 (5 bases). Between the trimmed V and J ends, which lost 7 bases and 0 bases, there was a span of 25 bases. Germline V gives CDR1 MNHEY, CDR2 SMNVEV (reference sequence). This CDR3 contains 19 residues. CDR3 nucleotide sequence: TGTGCCAGCATTTCCCGGGGAGCTGCCCCCTTAAGCTCCTACAATGAGCAGTTCTTC. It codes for CASISRGAAPLSSYNEQFF.

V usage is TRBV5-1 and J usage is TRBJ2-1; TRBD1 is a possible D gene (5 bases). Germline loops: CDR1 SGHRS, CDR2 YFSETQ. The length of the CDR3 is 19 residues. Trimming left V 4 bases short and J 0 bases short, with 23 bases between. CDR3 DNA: TGCGCCAGCAGCCCCGACACGTGGACATCCCTTAGCTCCTACAATGAGCAGTTCTTC. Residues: CASSPDTWTSLSSYNEQFF.

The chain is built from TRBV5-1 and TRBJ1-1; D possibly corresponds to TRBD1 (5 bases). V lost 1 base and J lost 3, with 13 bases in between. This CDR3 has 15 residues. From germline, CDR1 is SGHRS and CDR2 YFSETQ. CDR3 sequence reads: CASSLWATGDTEAFF. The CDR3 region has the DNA TGCGCCAGCAGCTTGTGGGCCACGGGGGACACTGAAGCTTTCTTT.

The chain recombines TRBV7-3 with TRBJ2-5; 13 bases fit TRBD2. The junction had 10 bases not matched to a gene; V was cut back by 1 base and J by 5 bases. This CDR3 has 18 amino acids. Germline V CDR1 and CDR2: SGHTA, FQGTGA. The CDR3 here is CASSLRGLAGVGGETQYF. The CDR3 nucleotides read TGTGCCAGCAGCTTAAGAGGACTAGCGGGAGTAGGTGGGGAGACCCAGTACTTC.

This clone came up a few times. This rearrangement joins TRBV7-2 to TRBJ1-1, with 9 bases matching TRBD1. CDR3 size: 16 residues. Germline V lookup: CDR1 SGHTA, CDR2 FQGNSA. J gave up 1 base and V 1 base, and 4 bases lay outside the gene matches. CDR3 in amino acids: CASSLVTGGRNTEAFF. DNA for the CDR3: TGTGCCAGCAGCTTAGTGACAGGGGGGAGGAACACTGAAGCTTTCTTT.

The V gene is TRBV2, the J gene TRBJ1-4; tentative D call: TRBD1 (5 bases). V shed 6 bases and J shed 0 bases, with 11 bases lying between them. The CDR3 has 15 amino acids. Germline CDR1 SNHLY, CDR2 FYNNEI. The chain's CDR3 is CASSWGGATNEKLFF. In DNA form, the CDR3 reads TGTGCCAGCAGCTGGGGGGGGGCAACTAATGAAAAACTGTTTTTT.